This TCR beta chain was observed in a study of blood T cell repertoires in COVID-19. Across the whole study: Material from acute and convalescent COVID-19 was sourced from the United States, Italy and Spain. From T cells, B-cell-depleted T cells, or PBMCs came the material, which was cDNA or gDNA.

The protocol was immunoSEQ multiplex PCR, while the TCRdb copy is restricted to in-frame clones and leaves out a portion. The sample shows 130,000 to 150,000 clones, 80% to 90% of them seen only once. The receptor was isolated from a woman aged 45-65 years with acute or convalescent COVID-19. Sequencing input: peripheral blood.

The CDR3 protein is CSASGRGVGPSLSPLHF. The DNA of the CDR3 is TGCAGTGCTAGTGGGCGCGGGGTAGGTCCGTCCCTCTCACCCCTCCACTTT. This chain links TRBV20-1 with TRBJ1-6; the D is unclear. This CDR3 comprises 17 residues. Germline V gene sequence: CDR1 DFQATT, CDR2 SNEGSKA (reference sequence). V was shortened by 3 bases and J by 10 bases, with 25 bases between the two germline ends.